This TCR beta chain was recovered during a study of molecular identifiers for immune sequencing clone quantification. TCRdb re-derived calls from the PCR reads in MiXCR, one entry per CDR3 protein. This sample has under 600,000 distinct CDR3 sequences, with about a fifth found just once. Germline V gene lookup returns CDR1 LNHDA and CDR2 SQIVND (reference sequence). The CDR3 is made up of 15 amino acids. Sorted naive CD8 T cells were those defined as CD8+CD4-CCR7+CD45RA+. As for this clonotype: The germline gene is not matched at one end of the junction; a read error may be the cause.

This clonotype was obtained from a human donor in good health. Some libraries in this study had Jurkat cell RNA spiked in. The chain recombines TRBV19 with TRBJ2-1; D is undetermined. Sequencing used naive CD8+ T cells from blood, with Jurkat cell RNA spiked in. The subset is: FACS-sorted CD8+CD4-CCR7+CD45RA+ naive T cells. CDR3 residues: CASSIVPAGGDEQSF. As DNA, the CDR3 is TGTGCCAGTAGTATAGTTCCGGCCGGCGGCGATGAGCAGTCCTTC.